This T cell receptor (beta chain) stems from a study of T cell responses to AZD1222 COVID-19 vaccine. Notes on the study in general: The study found Spike-specific TCR breadth and depth rose after two AZD1222 doses. CD4 TCRs covered the whole spike, strongest at regions 160-218 and 743-854.

Data came from immunoSEQ multiplex PCR; TCRdb stores just in-frame clones and leaves some out. The data contain more than 95,000 clones, roughly 90% of them seen just once; the ten biggest clones take up about 1.1%. To note about this clone: Its antigen remains unknown.

Trimming removed 5 bases at V and 7 bases at J, with 6 bases between. Looked up from germline, CDR1 is LNHDA and CDR2 is SQIVND (reference sequence). The CDR3 runs 11 residues. The sample was peripheral blood, taken on day 0 of AZD1222 vaccination. This chain connects TRBV19 to TRBJ2-1; D remains unclear. The clonotype was recovered from an adult in good health. CDR3 amino acids: CASSRANEQFF. The CDR3 region has the DNA TGTGCCAGTAGTCGGGCTAATGAGCAGTTCTTC. The whole variable domain, remainder taken from reference TRBV19 and TRBJ2-1, is DGGITQSPKYLFRKEGQNVTLSCEQNLNHDAMYWYRQDPGQGLRLIYYSQIVNDFQKGDIAEGYSVSREKKESFPLTVTSAQKNPTAFYLCASSRANEQFFGPGTRLTVL.